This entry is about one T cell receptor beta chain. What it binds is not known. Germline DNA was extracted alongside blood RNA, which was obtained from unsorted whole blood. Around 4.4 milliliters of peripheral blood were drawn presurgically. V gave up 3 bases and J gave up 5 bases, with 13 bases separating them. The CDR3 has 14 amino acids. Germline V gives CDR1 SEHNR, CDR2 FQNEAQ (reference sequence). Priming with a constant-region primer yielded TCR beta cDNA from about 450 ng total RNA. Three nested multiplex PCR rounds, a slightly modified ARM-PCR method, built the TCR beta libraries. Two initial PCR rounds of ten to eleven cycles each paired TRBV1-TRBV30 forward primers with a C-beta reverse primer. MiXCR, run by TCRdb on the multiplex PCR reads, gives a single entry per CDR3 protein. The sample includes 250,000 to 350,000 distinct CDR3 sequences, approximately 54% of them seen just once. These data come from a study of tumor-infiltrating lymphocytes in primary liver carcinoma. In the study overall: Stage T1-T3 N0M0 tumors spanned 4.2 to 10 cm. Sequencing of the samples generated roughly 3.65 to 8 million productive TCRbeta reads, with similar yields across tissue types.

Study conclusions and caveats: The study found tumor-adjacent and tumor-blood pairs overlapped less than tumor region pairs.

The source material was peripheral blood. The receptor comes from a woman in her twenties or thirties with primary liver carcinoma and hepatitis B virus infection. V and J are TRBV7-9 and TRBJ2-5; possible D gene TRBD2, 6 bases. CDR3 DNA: TGTGCCAGCAGCTTCAGCGTACGGGGGGAGACCCAGTACTTC. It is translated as CASSFSVRGETQYF.